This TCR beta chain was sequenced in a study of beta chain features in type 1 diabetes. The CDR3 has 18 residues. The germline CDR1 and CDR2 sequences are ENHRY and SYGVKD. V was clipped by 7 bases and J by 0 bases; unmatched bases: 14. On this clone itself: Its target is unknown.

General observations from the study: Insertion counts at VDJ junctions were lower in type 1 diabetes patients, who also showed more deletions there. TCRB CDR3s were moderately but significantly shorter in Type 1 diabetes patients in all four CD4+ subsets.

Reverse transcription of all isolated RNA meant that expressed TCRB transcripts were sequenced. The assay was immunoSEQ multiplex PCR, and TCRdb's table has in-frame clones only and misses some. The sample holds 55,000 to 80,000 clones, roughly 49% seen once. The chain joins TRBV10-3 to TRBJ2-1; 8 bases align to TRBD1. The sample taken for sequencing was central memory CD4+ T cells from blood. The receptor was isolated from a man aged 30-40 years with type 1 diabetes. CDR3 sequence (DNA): TGTGCCATCAAGCCGGGACAGGCGATCCCTTTCTCCTACAATGAGCAGTTCTTC. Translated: CAIKPGQAIPFSYNEQFF.